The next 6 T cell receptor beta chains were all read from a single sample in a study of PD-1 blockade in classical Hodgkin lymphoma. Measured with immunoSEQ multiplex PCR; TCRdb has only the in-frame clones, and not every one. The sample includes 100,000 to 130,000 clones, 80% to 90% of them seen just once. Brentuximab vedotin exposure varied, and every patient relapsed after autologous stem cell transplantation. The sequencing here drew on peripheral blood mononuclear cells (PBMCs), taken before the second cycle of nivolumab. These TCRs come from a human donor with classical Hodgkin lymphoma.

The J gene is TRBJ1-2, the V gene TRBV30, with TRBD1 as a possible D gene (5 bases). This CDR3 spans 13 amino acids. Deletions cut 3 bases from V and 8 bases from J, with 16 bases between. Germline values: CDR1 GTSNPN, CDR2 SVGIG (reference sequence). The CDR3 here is CAWRAGGRRGYTF. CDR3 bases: TGTGCCTGGAGGGCTGGGGGGAGAAGGGGCTACACCTTC.

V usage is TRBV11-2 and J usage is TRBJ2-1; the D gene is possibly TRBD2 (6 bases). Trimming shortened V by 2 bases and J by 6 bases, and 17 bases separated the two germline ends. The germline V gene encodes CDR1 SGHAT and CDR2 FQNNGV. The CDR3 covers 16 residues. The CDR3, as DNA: TGTGCCAGCAGCTTACAACCGACGGGAGTCGGCAATGAGCAGTTCTTC. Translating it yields CASSLQPTGVGNEQFF.

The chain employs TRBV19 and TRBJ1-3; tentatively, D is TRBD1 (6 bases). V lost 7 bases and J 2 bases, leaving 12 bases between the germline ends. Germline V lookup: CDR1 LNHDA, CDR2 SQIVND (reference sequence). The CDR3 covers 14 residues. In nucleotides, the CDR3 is TGTGCCAGTATGGAGTGGACAGCTGGAAACACCATATATTTT. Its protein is CASMEWTAGNTIYF. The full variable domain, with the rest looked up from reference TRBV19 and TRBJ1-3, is DGGITQSPKYLFRKEGQNVTLSCEQNLNHDAMYWYRQDPGQGLRLIYYSQIVNDFQKGDIAEGYSVSREKKESFPLTVTSAQKNPTAFYLCASMEWTAGNTIYFGEGSWLTVV.

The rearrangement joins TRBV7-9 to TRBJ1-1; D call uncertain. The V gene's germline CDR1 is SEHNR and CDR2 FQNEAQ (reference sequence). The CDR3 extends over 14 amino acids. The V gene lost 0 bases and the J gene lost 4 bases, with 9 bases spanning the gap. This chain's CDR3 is CASSLAASFTEAFF. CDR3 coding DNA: TGTGCCAGCAGCTTAGCAGCGAGTTTCACTGAAGCTTTCTTT.

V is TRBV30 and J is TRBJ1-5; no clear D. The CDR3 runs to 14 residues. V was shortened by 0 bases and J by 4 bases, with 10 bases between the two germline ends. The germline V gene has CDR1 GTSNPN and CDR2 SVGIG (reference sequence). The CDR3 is CAWSVPGVNQPQHF. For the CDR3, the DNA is TGTGCCTGGAGTGTACCTGGAGTAAATCAGCCCCAGCATTTT.

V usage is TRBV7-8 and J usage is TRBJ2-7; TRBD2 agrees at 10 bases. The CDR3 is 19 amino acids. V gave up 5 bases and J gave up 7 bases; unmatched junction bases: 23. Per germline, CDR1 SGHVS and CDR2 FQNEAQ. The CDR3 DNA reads TGTGCCAGCAGCCAACCCGAGGTTCTAGCGGGAGTTTATTTCCCGGAGCAGTACTTC. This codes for CASSQPEVLAGVYFPEQYF.